This T cell receptor beta chain was identified during a study of blood T cell repertoires in COVID-19. Study at large: Donors in the United States, Italy and Spain gave samples during acute or convalescent COVID-19. Sources were T cells, B-cell-depleted T cells, or PBMCs; the material itself was cDNA or gDNA.

In the authors' methods: Counts of nucleated cells, estimated from reference gene primer amplification, were obtained. Only in-frame clones appear in the TCRdb table, and some are missing; sequencing was by immunoSEQ multiplex PCR. V, J and clone size derive from that table, while D and trimming were established from the DNA sequence. Of 270,000 or so clones listed, around nine tenths are singletons. Trimming pared 10 bases from V and 1 base from J, leaving 16 bases between. In germline, CDR1 is ENHRY, CDR2 SYGVKD. CDR3 length equals 14 residues. The TCR comes from a man aged 35-49 years with active or convalescent COVID-19. The genes are TRBV10-3 and TRBJ1-1; possible D gene TRBD1, 5 bases. Sequencing was performed on peripheral blood. The CDR3 DNA is TGTGCCACCCAGGGAGGGGCGAGGAACACTGAAGCTTTCTTT. This encodes CATQGGARNTEAFF.